This paragraph covers one T cell receptor beta chain sequence. The sample comes from a study of T cell responses to AZD1222 COVID-19 vaccine. Study-level information: Doses given second, at about 4 or about 12 weeks, were pooled.

This CDR3 region has 15 residues. Germline V gene lookup returns CDR1 MNHNS and CDR2 SASEGT. V shed 2 bases and J shed 10 bases, with 18 bases lying between them. Libraries were prepared by immunoSEQ multiplex PCR; TCRdb keeps only in-frame clonotypes and omits some of them. The data show 150,000 to 200,000 clones, with 90% to 95% seen just once and roughly 9.2% held by the top ten. The clonotype originates from an adult in good health. This chain joins TRBV6-1 and TRBJ2-1; D gene unclear. The source was peripheral blood, collected on day 0 of AZD1222 vaccination. CDR3 bases: TGTGCCAGCAGTGAATCGATGGGAAGGGCCGACGAGCAGTTCTTC. Translation gives CASSESMGRADEQFF.